The source of this TCR beta chain is a study of T cell responses to AZD1222 COVID-19 vaccine. The wider study: Combined were second doses at about 4 or about 12 weeks.

Study-wide findings and caveats: Donors in the cohort were predominantly white British and more often female, and clonal diversity was possibly underestimated. Researchers report vaccine-associated CD4 TCRs spanning spike, with dominance at 160-218 and 743-854. Within unmutated variant regions lay the reported targets of nearly half of spike-specific TCRs.

V shed 4 bases and J 2 bases; nucleotides not matched to a gene: 11. Germline V gene lookup returns CDR1 SQVTM and CDR2 ANQGSEA. The CDR3 has 15 amino acids. Using immunoSEQ multiplex PCR, the repertoire was profiled, and TCRdb retains in-frame clones only, with some absent. In the table there are some 160,000 clones, under 95% of which are singletons. A remark on this clone: The antigen is not known.

The specimen was peripheral blood, collected on day 0 of AZD1222 vaccination. The chain employs TRBV29-1 and TRBJ2-7, with 7 bases lining up with TRBD2. The receptor was derived from an adult in good health. This chain's CDR3 is CSVVKVLAEAYEQYF. In DNA, the CDR3 is TGCAGCGTTGTTAAGGTCCTAGCGGAGGCCTACGAGCAGTACTTC.